This T cell receptor (beta chain) was profiled in a study of CD8+CD57+ T cells in acquired aplastic anemia. General study points: Patients and controls had CD8+ Simpson's diversity values that were not significantly distinct.

Trimming removed 1 base from V and 1 base from J, with 2 bases in between. This CDR3 comprises 12 residues. Germline V gene data show CDR1 as SEHNR and CDR2 as FQNEAQ (reference sequence). TCR beta VDJ combinations and CDR3 sequences were profiled from genomic DNA. Using its own MiXCR run on the reads, TCRdb lists one record per CDR3 protein. The sample carries 200,000 to 250,000 distinct CDR3 sequences, around three fifths recorded once. It was patients with CD8+CD57+ cell expansion by flow cytometry who were chosen for sequencing. Receipt of therapy had not occurred in any patient by the time of blood sampling. In the case of this clonotype: Its matching antigen is unknown.

The sequence came from a human donor with aplastic anemia. The sequenced sample was sorted CD4+, CD8+, or CD8+CD57+ T cells (not recorded which) from PBMCs. This rearrangement joins TRBV7-9 to TRBJ2-7; no clear D. CDR3 amino acids: CASSLESYEQYF. The CDR3, as DNA: TGTGCCAGCAGCTTAGAATCCTACGAGCAGTACTTC. Full variable domain (remainder filled in from reference TRBV7-9 and TRBJ2-7): DTGVSQNPRHKITKRGQNVTFRCDPISEHNRLYWYRQTLGQGPEFLTYFQNEAQLEKSRLLSDRFSAERPKGSFSTLEIQRTEQGDSAMYLCASSLESYEQYFGPGTRLTVT.